Each of the 12 T cell receptor beta chains below was sequenced from the same sample in a study of blood T cell repertoires in COVID-19. Measured with immunoSEQ multiplex PCR; TCRdb has only the in-frame clones, and not every one. The sample includes about 430,000 clones, about 88% seen only once; the top ten take 1.4% to 1.5%. Sequenced: PBMCs or T cells enriched from blood (not recorded which). These receptors originate from a woman aged 18-30 years who had been exposed to COVID-19.

V and J are TRBV4-3 and TRBJ2-2, with D possibly TRBD1 on 6 matching bases. Per the germline V gene, CDR1 is LGHNA and CDR2 is YSLEER. The germline V and J ends were trimmed by 1 base and 5 bases, with 11 bases remaining between them. The CDR3 runs 15 residues. The CDR3 loop reads CASSQGGTPTGELFF. CDR3 coding DNA: TGCGCCAGCAGCCAAGGGGGGACACCTACCGGGGAGCTGTTTTTT.

This clone has only one observation. This chain connects TRBV9 to TRBJ1-2; D not certain. CDR3 length: 15 amino acids. Trimming shortened V by 0 bases and J by 4 bases, and 13 bases separated the two germline ends. Germline CDR1 SGDLS, CDR2 YYNGEE. The CDR3 DNA is TGTGCCAGCAGCGTAGCTACGTCCCTCTTCTATGGCTACACCTTC. Residues: CASSVATSLFYGYTF.

This sequence joins TRBV27 and TRBJ2-7, with 7 bases identical to TRBD1. The CDR3 runs to 14 residues. Germline V gives CDR1 MNHEY, CDR2 SMNVEV (reference sequence). The ends lost 5 bases at V and 5 bases at J; junction bases unmatched: 9. The CDR3 protein is CASSMTGLVDEQYF. CDR3 DNA sequence: TGTGCCAGCAGTATGACAGGGTTGGTCGACGAGCAGTACTTC.

The chain combines TRBV7-9 with TRBJ2-7; a weak D match, TRBD1 (6 bases). V was pared by 7 bases and J by 3 bases, with 16 bases between. Germline values: CDR1 SEHNR, CDR2 FQNEAQ (reference sequence). The length of the CDR3 is 14 residues. The DNA for the CDR3 is TGTGCCAGCAACCCCCTGACAGGAAACTACGAGCAGTACTTC. Residues: CASNPLTGNYEQYF.

The J gene is TRBJ2-1, the V gene TRBV6-1, with D possibly TRBD1 on 5 matching bases. This CDR3 contains 13 residues. Germline CDR1 MNHNS, CDR2 SASEGT. V lost 2 bases and J lost 6, with 8 bases in between. For the CDR3, the DNA is TGTGCCAGCAGTGAATTCCAGGGCAATGAGCAGTTCTTC. It specifies CASSEFQGNEQFF.

This clone was seen a handful of times. The chain has TRBV10-1 and TRBJ2-1; perhaps TRBD2 as D (6 bases). Per germline, CDR1 WNHNN and CDR2 SYGVQD (reference sequence). The V and J ends lost 0 bases and 8 bases respectively, with 17 bases between them. CDR3 length: 16 residues. CDR3 coding DNA: TGCGCCAGCAGTGAGTCGAACCTAGCGCCCGAAGATGAGCAGTTCTTC. This translates into CASSESNLAPEDEQFF.

This clone was counted a single time. The rearrangement joins TRBV5-8 to TRBJ2-3, with 7 positions matching TRBD2. CDR1 and CDR2 (germline): SGHTS, YDEGEE. This CDR3 spans 15 amino acids. Trimming cost V 4 bases and J 4 bases; bases outside gene matches: 9. Written as DNA, the CDR3 is TGTGCCAGCAGCCAAGGACTAGGGTACTCAGATACGCAGTATTTT. As protein: CASSQGLGYSDTQYF.

CDR3 residues: CASSLRGGRPNEQYF. As DNA, the CDR3 is TGTGCCAGCAGCTTACGTGGCGGGAGGCCGAACGAGCAGTACTTC. V is TRBV13 and J is TRBJ2-7, with TRBD2 matching over 8 bases. Germline CDR1 PRHDT, CDR2 FYEKMQ (reference sequence). The V gene end was trimmed by 2 bases and the J gene end by 5 bases; junction bases not matched to a gene: 8. The CDR3 runs to 15 residues.

The rearrangement uses TRBV18 and TRBJ2-2; 7 bases map to TRBD1. The V gene's germline CDR1 is KGHSH and CDR2 LQKENI. V was clipped by 6 bases and J by 6 bases; unmatched bases: 10. CDR3 size: 15 residues. The CDR3 loop reads CASSLGQVRAGELFF. Here the CDR3 DNA reads TGTGCCAGCTCGCTAGGACAGGTTCGCGCCGGGGAGCTGTTTTTT.

A few counts support this clone. V gene TRBV19 combines with J gene TRBJ1-1, with 11 bases identical to TRBD1. The CDR3 is 17 amino acids. In germline, CDR1 is LNHDA, CDR2 SQIVND (reference sequence). V shed 3 bases, J shed 1 base, and the junction held 7 bases outside the gene matches. The DNA for the CDR3 is TGTGCCAGTAGTATTTCCACCGGGACAGGGGGGAACACTGAAGCTTTCTTT. It translates to CASSISTGTGGNTEAFF.

DNA of the CDR3: TGTGCCAGCAGCTTAGTTGTAGTCGGCAATGAGCAGTTCTTC. This codes for CASSLVVVGNEQFF. The V gene is TRBV7-2, the J gene TRBJ2-1, with D unclear. The V end lost 1 base, the J end lost 6 bases, and 10 bases lay between the germline ends. This CDR3 comprises 14 residues. The germline V gene encodes CDR1 SGHTA and CDR2 FQGNSA.

This clone was detected once. The chain combines TRBV11-3 with TRBJ2-1, with 8 bases matching TRBD1. Trimming at V came to 5 bases and at J to 6 bases, leaving 3 bases not matched to a gene. Germline V lookup: CDR1 SGHNT, CDR2 YENEEA. This CDR3 spans 13 amino acids. The CDR3 here is CASSPGQGNEQFF. CDR3 bases: TGTGCCAGCAGCCCAGGACAGGGCAATGAGCAGTTCTTC.